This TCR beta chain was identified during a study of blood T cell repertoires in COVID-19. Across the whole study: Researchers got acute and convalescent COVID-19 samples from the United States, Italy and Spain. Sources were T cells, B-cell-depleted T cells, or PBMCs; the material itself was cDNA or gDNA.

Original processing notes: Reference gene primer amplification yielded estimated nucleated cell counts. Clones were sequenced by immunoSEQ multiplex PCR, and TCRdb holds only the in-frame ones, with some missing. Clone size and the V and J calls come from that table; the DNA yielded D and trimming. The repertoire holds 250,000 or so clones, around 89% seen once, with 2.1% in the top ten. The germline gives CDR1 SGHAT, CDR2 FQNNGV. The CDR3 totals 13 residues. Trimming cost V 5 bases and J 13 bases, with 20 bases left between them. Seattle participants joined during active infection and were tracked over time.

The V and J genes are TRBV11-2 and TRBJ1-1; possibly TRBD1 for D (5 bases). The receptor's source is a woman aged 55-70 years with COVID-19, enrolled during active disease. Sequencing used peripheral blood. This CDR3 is CASSLTPGGFVFF. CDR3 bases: TGTGCCAGCAGCCTCACCCCTGGGGGGTTTGTTTTCTTT. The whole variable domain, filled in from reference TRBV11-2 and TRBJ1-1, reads EAGVAQSPRYKIIEKRQSVAFWCNPISGHATLYWYQQILGQGPKLLIQFQNNGVVDDSQLPKDRFSAERLKGVDSTLKIQPAKLEDSAVYLCASSLTPGGFVFFGQGTRLTVV.